One TCR beta chain is described in this entry. RNA, at 0.5 to 1 ug, was reverse transcribed with random hexamers. A single record per CDR3 protein comes from TCRdb applying MiXCR to the immunoSEQ multiplex PCR reads. The sample includes 80,000 or so distinct CDR3 sequences, about 93% of them seen just once. Germline-derived CDR1 and CDR2 are LGHDT and YNNKEL (reference sequence). This CDR3 has 15 amino acids. Between the trimmed V and J ends, which lost 1 base and 5 bases, there was a span of 14 bases. This specimen belongs to a study of CD8 T cells in Susac syndrome. The clonotype was recovered from a human donor with Susac syndrome. The chain combines TRBV3-1 with TRBJ2-5, with D possibly being TRBD1 (5 bases). Sequenced sample: CD4+ T cells from PBMCs. The CDR3, as DNA: TGTGCCAGCAGCCAAGCGCGTCCAGGGCACGAGACCCAGTACTTC. Its translation: CASSQARPGHETQYF.